What follows are 21 T cell receptor beta chains derived from one specimen sequenced in a study of T cell changes during pregnancy in multiple sclerosis. Measured with immunoSEQ multiplex PCR; TCRdb has only the in-frame clones, and not every one. The data contain under 150,000 clones, roughly 97% of them singletons. Specimen: peripheral blood, collected after pregnancy. The receptors originated from a female donor with multiple sclerosis, enrolled in a pregnancy study.

The chain recombines TRBV29-1 with TRBJ2-1; 13 bases align to TRBD2. V shed 7 bases and J 7 bases; nucleotides not matched to a gene: 7. CDR3 size: 14 residues. The germline V gene encodes CDR1 SQVTM and CDR2 ANQGSEA. CDR3 sequence: CSGVGLAGVNEQFF. CDR3 coding DNA: TGCAGCGGTGTCGGACTAGCGGGAGTAAATGAGCAGTTCTTC.

The J gene is TRBJ2-3, the V gene TRBV7-2, with 10 bases fitting TRBD2. The CDR3 consists of 15 residues. The V segment lost 7 bases and the J segment 3 bases; nucleotides outside the gene matches: 7. Germline CDR1 and CDR2: SGHTA and FQGNSA. The CDR3 loop reads CASNRAGGGTDTQYF. The CDR3 coding sequence is TGTGCCAGCAACAGAGCGGGAGGGGGGACAGATACGCAGTATTTT.

The rearrangement uses TRBV7-8 and TRBJ1-1; maybe TRBD1 (5 bases). V dropped 4 bases and J dropped 1 base, with 13 bases sitting between them. CDR1 is SGHVS, CDR2 FQNEAQ, per germline. This CDR3 is built from 15 residues. The CDR3 is CASSSSGRGNTEAFF. CDR3 sequence (DNA): TGTGCCAGCAGCTCCTCAGGGCGGGGGAACACTGAAGCTTTCTTT.

The CDR3 here is CASSGLAGGTYNEQFF. Written as DNA, the CDR3 is TGTGCCAGCAGCGGACTAGCGGGAGGCACCTACAATGAGCAGTTCTTC. This rearrangement joins TRBV6-4 to TRBJ2-1; 14 positions match TRBD2. The V and J ends lost 6 bases and 2 bases, in that order; junction bases with no gene match: 3. Looked up from germline, CDR1 is MRHNA and CDR2 is SNTAGT. CDR3 length: 16 amino acids.

V and J are TRBV7-3 and TRBJ2-7, with 8 bases fitting TRBD2. The V gene end was trimmed by 5 bases and the J gene end by 3 bases; junction bases not matched to a gene: 6. Germline values: CDR1 SGHTA, CDR2 FQGTGA. This CDR3 has 14 residues. The chain's CDR3 is CASSQTGTSYEQYF. The DNA for the CDR3 is TGTGCCAGCAGCCAGACCGGGACTAGCTACGAGCAGTACTTC.

The V call is TRBV29-1, the J call TRBJ2-1; 9 nucleotides line up with TRBD2. Looked up from germline, CDR1 is SQVTM and CDR2 is ANQGSEA. The CDR3 covers 16 residues. V was pared by 4 bases and J by 3 bases, with 10 bases of the junction left unmatched. The CDR3 is CSVAKREVFFYNEQFF. The CDR3 DNA follows: TGCAGCGTTGCTAAGCGGGAGGTCTTCTTCTACAATGAGCAGTTCTTC.

This clone was seen a single time. This rearrangement joins TRBV28 to TRBJ2-3; 13 nucleotides align to TRBD2. J gave up 0 bases and V 5 bases, and 11 bases lay outside the gene matches. CDR3 length equals 19 residues. Germline CDR1 is MDHEN and CDR2 is SYDVKM. CDR3 protein: CASSPAGLAGVPSTDTQYF. Written as DNA, the CDR3 is TGTGCCAGCAGTCCAGCCGGACTAGCGGGAGTACCTAGCACAGATACGCAGTATTTT.

The chain joins TRBV6-6 to TRBJ1-2; tentative D call: TRBD1 (5 bases). CDR3 size: 13 residues. CDR1 is MNHNY, CDR2 SVGAGI, per germline (reference sequence). V was clipped by 7 bases and J by 6 bases, with 15 bases between them. CDR3 nucleotides: TGTGCCAGCAACCGGTTTGGGGGGGATGGCTACACCTTC. Its translation: CASNRFGGDGYTF.

The genes are TRBV28 and TRBJ2-1; D is possibly TRBD2 (5 bases). The V end lost 8 bases, the J end lost 7 bases, and 6 bases lay between the germline ends. Germline CDR1 is MDHEN and CDR2 is SYDVKM. There are 10 residues in the CDR3. The CDR3 bases are TGTGCCAGCCGGGGTAATGAGCAGTTCTTC. This codes for CASRGNEQFF.

In this sample, this clone turned up once. This sequence joins TRBV5-4 and TRBJ2-5, with 9 bases aligning to TRBD1. This CDR3 is built from 14 residues. Germline V gives CDR1 SGHNT, CDR2 YYREEE (reference sequence). V lost 4 bases to trimming and J lost 4 bases; unmatched junction nucleotides: 5. As DNA, the CDR3 is TGTGCCAGCAGCAGTACAGGGGGCGGAGAGACCCAGTACTTC. It codes for CASSSTGGGETQYF.

J is TRBJ2-7 and V is TRBV21-1; the D call in the table, TRBD2, was not verified against the DNA. TRBV21-1 is given as a pseudogene. This CDR3 contains 15 residues. In DNA form, the CDR3 reads TGTGCCAGCAGCGCAGATCGACTAGCGGGAAGCCGGGTGTACTTC. The encoded protein is CASSADRLAGSRVYF.

This clone has only one observation. This chain links TRBV9 with TRBJ2-5; D is ambiguous. V dropped 4 bases and J dropped 4 bases, with 5 bases sitting between them. Germline loops: CDR1 SGDLS, CDR2 YYNGEE. The CDR3 covers 11 residues. CDR3 sequence (DNA): TGTGCCAGCAGCTCCCGAGAGACCCAGTACTTC. Its protein is CASSSRETQYF.

The chain couples TRBV7-6 to TRBJ1-4; 7 positions agree with TRBD1. The CDR3 is 14 residues long. The V gene end was trimmed by 3 bases and the J gene end by 5 bases; junction bases not matched to a gene: 3. Looked up from germline, CDR1 is SGHVS and CDR2 is FNYEAQ. The CDR3 reads CASSFSQGNEKLFF. The CDR3 nucleotides read TGTGCCAGCAGCTTCTCACAGGGGAATGAAAAACTGTTTTTT.

This sequence joins TRBV6-1 and TRBJ2-3; a weak D match, TRBD1 (5 bases). CDR3 length: 15 amino acids. V lost 7 bases, J lost 0 bases, and 14 bases lay in between. The germline gives CDR1 MNHNS, CDR2 SASEGT. For the CDR3, the DNA is TGTGCCAGCAAATTCAATAGGGGAAGCACAGATACGCAGTATTTT. Protein: CASKFNRGSTDTQYF.

The chain uses TRBV18 and TRBJ1-1; D call uncertain. Trimming left V 2 bases short and J 1 base short, with 11 bases between. Germline values: CDR1 KGHSH, CDR2 LQKENI. The CDR3 consists of 15 residues. The CDR3 loop is CASSPGQASNTEAFF. DNA for the CDR3: TGTGCCAGCTCACCAGGGCAGGCGTCGAACACTGAAGCTTTCTTT.

The CDR3 sequence is CASSQIGQATYEQYF. For the CDR3, the DNA is TGTGCCAGCAGCCAGATCGGACAGGCCACCTACGAGCAGTACTTC. The rearrangement joins TRBV7-9 to TRBJ2-7; the match to TRBD1 covers 7 bases. After removal of 5 bases from V and 2 bases from J, the junction contained 9 bases not matched to a gene. CDR1 and CDR2 from the germline V gene are SEHNR and FQNEAQ (reference sequence). CDR3 size: 15 residues. The whole variable domain, remainder taken from reference TRBV7-9 and TRBJ2-7, is DTGVSQNPRHKITKRGQNVTFRCDPISEHNRLYWYRQTLGQGPEFLTYFQNEAQLEKSRLLSDRFSAERPKGSFSTLEIQRTEQGDSAMYLCASSQIGQATYEQYFGPGTRLTVT.

The chain has TRBV6-5 and TRBJ1-5; possible D gene TRBD1, 5 bases. V lost 6 bases to trimming and J lost 0 bases, with 9 bases between them. CDR3 length equals 14 residues. Germline V gene sequence: CDR1 MNHEY, CDR2 SVGAGI. CDR3 bases: TGTGCCAGCAGGGACAACCATAGCAATCAGCCCCAGCATTTT. Translation gives CASRDNHSNQPQHF.

This clone was observed a few times. The chain is built from TRBV9 and TRBJ1-1; D is unresolved. CDR3 size: 14 residues. Germline values: CDR1 SGDLS, CDR2 YYNGEE. V was cut by 1 base and J by 4 bases, with 11 bases left in between. The DNA of the CDR3 is TGTGCCAGCAGCGTACAGGCGTTGGGCACTGAAGCTTTCTTT. Its translation: CASSVQALGTEAFF.

This chain joins TRBV27 and TRBJ2-3, with TRBD1 as a possible D gene (5 bases). There are 15 residues in the CDR3. The germline V and J ends were trimmed by 5 bases and 1 base, with 13 bases remaining between them. Germline CDR1 is MNHEY and CDR2 is SMNVEV (reference sequence). The CDR3 is CASSPLRQRTDTQYF. For the CDR3, the DNA is TGTGCCAGCAGTCCCCTGCGACAGCGCACAGATACGCAGTATTTT.

Here the CDR3 reads CASSVLAGGGGHEQFF. The CDR3 region has the DNA TGTGCCAGTAGCGTACTAGCGGGAGGAGGTGGGCATGAGCAGTTCTTC. The V and J genes are TRBV19 and TRBJ2-1, with TRBD2 identical over 12 bases. Per the germline V gene, CDR1 is LNHDA and CDR2 is SQIVND (reference sequence). The CDR3 is 16 amino acids. The ends lost 6 bases at V and 8 bases at J; junction bases unmatched: 11.

This chain connects TRBV28 to TRBJ2-6; D is possibly TRBD2 (5 bases). Germline V gene lookup returns CDR1 MDHEN and CDR2 SYDVKM. There are 15 residues in the CDR3. Trimming took off 5 bases at V and 0 bases at J, with 8 bases between the two ends. Here the CDR3 reads CASSPDYSGANVLTF. CDR3 bases: TGTGCCAGCAGTCCCGACTACTCTGGGGCCAACGTCCTGACTTTC. The whole variable domain, filled in from reference TRBV28 and TRBJ2-6, reads DVKVTQSSRYLVKRTGEKVFLECVQDMDHENMFWYRQDPGLGLRLIYFSYDVKMKEKGDIPEGYSVSREKKERFSLILESASTNQTSMYLCASSPDYSGANVLTFGAGSRLTVL.